This is a list of T cell receptor beta chains from one sample in a study of T cell changes during pregnancy in multiple sclerosis. Libraries were prepared by immunoSEQ multiplex PCR; TCRdb keeps only in-frame clonotypes and omits some of them. The sample carries approximately 71,000 clones, around nine tenths recorded once. Sequenced here: peripheral blood, sampled in the third trimester of pregnancy. These receptors originate from a female donor with multiple sclerosis, enrolled in a pregnancy study. Both conserved end residues are part of each CDR3. Expanded clones are given a class, and other clones once, few, many or no size at all.

TRBV5-5 NA CASSLEVAGVPDTQYF
TRBV7-9 NA CASSLVEGETQYF
TRBV29-1 NA CSVEQGLGDTEAFF
TRBV19 NA CASSPTRAYYEQYF
TRBV7-6 NA CASSFTGGHEKLFF
TRBV27 NA CASRQQGGREQYF
TRBV7-8 NA CASSLGLADYEQYF
TRBV5-1 NA CASSRAGVDTEAFF
TRBV19 NA CASGVLGTEAFF
TRBV7-2 NA CASSRPTFGTAYNSPLHF
TRBV5-4 NA CASSLTSGELETQYF
TRBV9 NA CASSVEPSGRYEQYF
TRBV6-1 NA CASSERLGRYTGELFF
TRBV6-5 NA CASSYSSGGTRPNTF
TRBV4-3 NA CASSQVYTKEGYGYTF
TRBV4-1 NA CASSQGGQQETQYF
TRBV19 NA CASRRERFGDTQYF
TRBV7-3 once CASSPTGGREKLFF
TRBV6-5 NA CASSYSGGTEAFF
TRBV9 NA CASSKLTGSNEKLFF
TRBV1 once CTSSQVRYGTDFLEQYF
TRBV29-1 NA CSGAQGARETQYF
TRBV19 NA CATTRWQGDQPQHF
TRBV5-6 NA CASSSLAKKQETQYF